This T cell receptor (beta chain) was found in a study of identical twins. The CDR3 contains 13 residues. In germline, CDR1 is SGHDT, CDR2 YYEEEE. V was cut by 2 bases and J by 5 bases, with 10 bases left in between. This clonotype appeared a few times. Template switching added a universal primer binding site, and final cDNA carried unique molecular identifiers. Using its own MiXCR run on the 5' RACE reads, TCRdb lists one record per CDR3 protein. Here the sample spans 600,000 to 800,000 distinct CDR3 sequences, less than 25% being singletons. These sequences were also reported in another study, on T cells expressing NK-cell markers. That report adds: A range of roughly 1.0-8% of CD8+ T cells consisted of dominant NKG2C+ clonotypes in more than five donors.

Sequenced sample: PBMCs. This chain connects TRBV5-6 to TRBJ1-1, with D tentatively TRBD1 (6 bases). The TCR sequence derives from a woman in her late teens or twenties in good health. In nucleotides, the CDR3 is TGTGCCAGCAGCTTAGGACAGAGGACTGAAGCTTTCTTT. This codes for CASSLGQRTEAFF. Variable domain in full (rest from reference TRBV5-6 and TRBJ1-1): DAGVTQSPTHLIKTRGQQVTLRCSPKSGHDTVSWYQQALGQGPQFIFQYYEEEERQRGNFPDRFSGHQFPNYSSELNVNALLLGDSALYLCASSLGQRTEAFFGQGTRLTVV.